The 32 T cell receptor beta chains in this list originate from one sample, sequenced in a study of blood T cell repertoires in COVID-19 (dated by TCRdb to 2018 to 2020). The library was generated by the immunoSEQ multiplex PCR assay. TCRdb's version of the immuneACCESS table is confined to in-frame rearrangements and falls short of the full clone set. An unresolved V gene accounts for under half of the shortfall where checked; the remainder is of unknown origin. Counted in this sample were some 300,000 clones; over 80% of them appeared once. The ten biggest clones cover 6.3% of the sample. The sequencing input was peripheral blood. The receptor set was obtained from a woman between 50 and 59 years old with COVID-19, enrolled during active disease.

The chain couples TRBV6-2 or TRBV6-3 to TRBJ1-2, with 8 positions matching TRBD1. CDR3 length equals 17 residues. Germline CDR1 is MNHEY and CDR2 is SVGEGT. V trimming: 2 bases; J trimming: 1 base; junction bases outside the gene matches: 9. The CDR3 DNA is TGTGCCAGCAGTTACAACCTAAGACAGGGGTTTAACTATGGCTACACCTTC. It translates to CASSYNLRQGFNYGYTF.

J is TRBJ2-7 and V is TRBV30, with D hard to call. The CDR3 has 13 residues. V was pared by 6 bases and J by 0 bases, with 12 bases between. From germline, CDR1 is GTSNPN and CDR2 SVGIG (reference sequence). This CDR3 is CACSRGASYEQYF. As DNA, the CDR3 is TGTGCCTGTAGTAGAGGAGCCTCCTACGAGCAGTACTTC.

The chain employs TRBV7-3 and TRBJ2-4; a weak D match, TRBD1 (6 bases). The V gene's germline CDR1 is SGHTA and CDR2 FQGTGA. The V gene lost 3 bases and the J gene lost 7 bases, with 13 bases spanning the gap. This CDR3 is 14 amino acids long. The CDR3 protein is CASSFGPGANIQYF. CDR3 DNA sequence: TGTGCCAGCAGCTTTGGCCCAGGGGCGAACATTCAGTACTTC.

The gene calls are TRBV5-1 and TRBJ1-1, with 9 positions matching TRBD1. V shed 0 bases and J 9 bases; nucleotides not matched to a gene: 9. CDR3 length equals 15 residues. Germline assignment: CDR1 SGHRS and CDR2 YFSETQ. The CDR3 DNA follows: TGCGCCAGCAGCTTGGCCGGGACAGGGACACTGAAAGCTTTCTTT. Protein sequence: CASSLAGTGTLKAFF.

The chain employs TRBV6-1 and TRBJ2-3; tentatively, D is TRBD1 (6 bases). The germline V gene encodes CDR1 MNHNS and CDR2 SASEGT. The CDR3 spans 17 residues. V lost 0 bases to trimming and J lost 2 bases, with 15 bases between them. CDR3 sequence reads: CASSEAETGALTDTQYF. The CDR3 DNA follows: TGTGCCAGCAGTGAAGCTGAGACAGGAGCACTCACAGATACGCAGTATTTT.

This sequence joins TRBV19 and TRBJ2-3, with 7 bases aligning to TRBD1. The V segment lost 4 bases and the J segment 2 bases; nucleotides outside the gene matches: 6. The CDR3 spans 15 residues. Germline values: CDR1 LNHDA, CDR2 SQIVND (reference sequence). The CDR3 here is CASSTDRASTDTQYF. CDR3 sequence (DNA): TGTGCCAGTAGTACAGACAGGGCCTCCACAGATACGCAGTATTTT.

The rearrangement uses TRBV30 and TRBJ1-2, with 9 bases that match TRBD1. The CDR3 is 14 residues long. Germline CDR1 reads GTSNPN; CDR2 reads SVGIG (reference sequence). V lost 3 bases, J lost 13 bases, and 15 bases stayed unmatched. The CDR3 DNA sequence: TGTGCCTGGAGAACCTCGGGGACAGGGAATTCATTCACCTTC. Protein product: CAWRTSGTGNSFTF.

V is TRBV11-3 and J is TRBJ2-2; 7 bases map to TRBD2. The CDR3 covers 18 residues. Germline values: CDR1 SGHNT, CDR2 YENEEA. The J segment lost 0 bases and the V segment lost 4 bases, leaving 11 bases of the junction unmatched. The chain's CDR3 is CASSYGLGLYANTGELFF. CDR3 DNA sequence: TGTGCCAGCAGCTACGGACTAGGCCTGTACGCGAACACCGGGGAGCTGTTTTTT.

The chain uses TRBV29-1 and TRBJ1-2, with 7 bases that match TRBD1. The junction had 11 bases not matched to a gene; V was cut back by 0 bases and J by 7 bases. This CDR3 contains 15 residues. Per the germline V gene, CDR1 is SQVTM and CDR2 is ANQGSEA. The CDR3 nucleotides read TGCAGCGTTGAAGAAGGTGGCCAGGGGGTCAGTGGCTACACCTTC. This translates into CSVEEGGQGVSGYTF.

V is TRBV18 and J is TRBJ2-2; TRBD1 aligns across 10 bases. Germline V gene lookup returns CDR1 KGHSH and CDR2 LQKENI. After removal of 5 bases from V and 4 bases from J, the junction contained 7 bases not matched to a gene. The CDR3 runs 16 residues. The CDR3: CASSSDRGQGTGELFF. For the CDR3, the DNA is TGTGCCAGCTCATCTGACAGGGGGCAGGGCACCGGGGAGCTGTTTTTT.

This clone was found a few times. V is TRBV9 and J is TRBJ1-6; D not resolved. This CDR3 is built from 15 residues. V was pared by 0 bases and J by 4 bases, with 8 bases between. CDR1 SGDLS and CDR2 YYNGEE come from the germline V gene. CDR3 in amino acids: CASSVGAQYNSPLHF. As DNA, the CDR3 is TGTGCCAGCAGCGTAGGTGCACAATATAATTCACCCCTCCACTTT.

This sequence joins TRBV7-6 and TRBJ2-1, with D tentatively TRBD2 (5 bases). Between the trimmed V and J ends, which lost 1 base and 9 bases, there was a span of 22 bases. The CDR3 totals 17 residues. Germline CDR1 is SGHVS and CDR2 is FNYEAQ. CDR3 coding DNA: TGTGCCAGCAGCTTAGGTCGCGAGGGATCTTTTATTAGTGAGCAGTTCTTC. As protein: CASSLGREGSFISEQFF.

The chain has TRBV6-5 and TRBJ2-7, with unresolved D. CDR3 size: 14 residues. Trimming took 7 bases from V and 0 from J, leaving 13 bases between them. The V gene's germline CDR1 is MNHEY and CDR2 SVGAGI. CDR3: CASTQRGFSYEQYF. The CDR3 DNA is TGTGCCAGCACCCAGCGCGGATTCTCCTACGAGCAGTACTTC.

The DNA for the CDR3 is TGTGCCAGCAGTTTAGCGACAGGGAGCTCCTATAATTCACCCCTCCACTTT. This sequence encodes CASSLATGSSYNSPLHF. This chain connects TRBV27 to TRBJ1-6; 7 bases map to TRBD1. V shed 2 bases and J 0 bases; nucleotides not matched to a gene: 4. Germline CDR1 is MNHEY and CDR2 is SMNVEV (reference sequence). The CDR3 sequence is 17 residues long.

The gene calls are TRBV30 and TRBJ1-6; 7 nucleotides align to TRBD1. CDR3 length equals 14 residues. Trimming took 2 bases from V and 10 from J; bases not matched to a gene: 8. CDR1 is GTSNPN, CDR2 SVGIG, per germline (reference sequence). In DNA, the CDR3 is TGTGCCTGGAGTTTCCGAGGGGGCGGGTCACCCCTCCACTTT. Translation: CAWSFRGGGSPLHF.

The rearrangement links TRBV18 to TRBJ1-1; TRBD1 matches 7 bases. Germline CDR1 KGHSH, CDR2 LQKENI. CDR3 length: 14 residues. V gave up 4 bases and J gave up 4 bases; unmatched junction bases: 6. CDR3 sequence (DNA): TGTGCCAGCTCACGGATGGGACAGACCACTGAAGCTTTCTTT. Residues: CASSRMGQTTEAFF.

A few counts support this clone. V and J are TRBV15 and TRBJ2-3; maybe TRBD1 (7 bases). The V gene lost 3 bases and the J gene lost 2 bases, with 12 bases spanning the gap. CDR3 length: 15 amino acids. Germline values: CDR1 LNHNV, CDR2 YYDKDF (reference sequence). The CDR3 here is CATSSRGTDTDTQYF. In DNA, the CDR3 is TGTGCCACCAGCAGCCGGGGGACAGACACAGATACGCAGTATTTT.

This clone was detected only a few times. The chain combines TRBV10-3 with TRBJ2-2; 7 bases map to TRBD1. CDR1 and CDR2 from the germline V gene are ENHRY and SYGVKD. The V and J ends lost 4 bases and 6 bases, in that order; junction bases with no gene match: 11. The CDR3 contains 16 residues. For the CDR3, the DNA is TGTGCCATCAGTGGGACCGGGACAGCCGGGGCCGGGGAGCTGTTTTTT. It specifies CAISGTGTAGAGELFF.

The chain couples TRBV15 to TRBJ2-2; D is uncertain. The CDR3 is made up of 15 amino acids. CDR1 and CDR2 from the germline V gene are LNHNV and YYDKDF (reference sequence). Deletions cut 11 bases from V and 3 bases from J, with 19 bases between. CDR3 protein: CASAHRVSYTGELFF. DNA for the CDR3: TGTGCCTCCGCCCACCGGGTCTCTTACACCGGGGAGCTGTTTTTT.

CDR3 in amino acids: CASNSGQGAGDTQYF. DNA of the CDR3: TGTGCCAGCAACTCGGGACAGGGGGCTGGAGATACGCAGTATTTT. The chain couples TRBV6-5 to TRBJ2-3; 12 nucleotides line up with TRBD1. The CDR3 sequence is 15 residues long. Germline V gene data show CDR1 as MNHEY and CDR2 as SVGAGI. The J segment lost 5 bases and the V segment lost 7 bases, leaving 7 bases of the junction unmatched.

This clone was seen once. A junction boundary mismatches the germline segment, possibly from a read error. The chain employs TRBV7-7 and TRBJ1-1; D is undetermined. This CDR3 has 12 residues. Germline V gene lookup returns CDR1 SSHAT and CDR2 FNYEAQ (reference sequence). This CDR3 is CASSLPDTEAFF. The CDR3 DNA reads as TGTGCTAGCAGCTTACCTGACACTGAAGCTTTCTTT.

The rearrangement uses TRBV4-3 and TRBJ1-1, with 7 nucleotides matching TRBD1. The CDR3 runs 14 residues. The ends lost 0 bases at V and 7 bases at J; junction bases unmatched: 5. CDR1 is LGHNA and CDR2 is YSLEER in the germline V gene. The CDR3 sequence is CASSQDLGQFEAFF. The CDR3 DNA is TGCGCCAGCAGCCAAGATCTGGGACAGTTTGAAGCTTTCTTT.

The rearrangement uses TRBV19 and TRBJ2-7; 10 bases are a match to TRBD2. V shed 0 bases and J 7 bases; nucleotides not matched to a gene: 9. Germline values: CDR1 LNHDA, CDR2 SQIVND (reference sequence). The CDR3 is made up of 16 amino acids. CDR3 residues: CASSIEGLATSGEQYF. The CDR3 DNA is TGTGCCAGTAGTATAGAGGGACTAGCGACTTCGGGGGAGCAGTACTTC.

The V and J genes are TRBV19 and TRBJ1-5, with 12 bases matching TRBD1. With V trimmed by 1 base and J by 4 bases, 5 bases remained unmatched. Germline V gene sequence: CDR1 LNHDA, CDR2 SQIVND (reference sequence). The CDR3 covers 17 residues. The CDR3 reads CASSIVGDRGPNQPQHF. Here the CDR3 DNA reads TGTGCCAGTAGTATAGTGGGGGACAGGGGGCCTAATCAGCCCCAGCATTTT. Drawing the rest from reference TRBV19 and TRBJ1-5, the complete variable domain is DGGITQSPKYLFRKEGQNVTLSCEQNLNHDAMYWYRQDPGQGLRLIYYSQIVNDFQKGDIAEGYSVSREKKESFPLTVTSAQKNPTAFYLCASSIVGDRGPNQPQHFGDGTRLSIL.

In DNA, the CDR3 is TGTGCCAGCAGCTTTGGGACAGGGGGCGTAGATACGCAGTATTTT. Translated: CASSFGTGGVDTQYF. The chain couples TRBV7-9 to TRBJ2-3; 12 bases are a match to TRBD1. The CDR3 covers 15 residues. With 3 bases clipped from V and 5 bases from J, the junction kept 3 bases outside the gene matches. Per germline, CDR1 SEHNR and CDR2 FQNEAQ (reference sequence).

CDR3 DNA: TGTGCCAGTAGTACAATAAAGGGGACAGGCCCCTACGAGCAGTACTTC. The encoded protein is CASSTIKGTGPYEQYF. The chain employs TRBV19 and TRBJ2-7; the match to TRBD1 covers 8 bases. After removal of 4 bases from V and 2 bases from J, the junction contained 10 bases not matched to a gene. This CDR3 contains 16 residues. Looked up from germline, CDR1 is LNHDA and CDR2 is SQIVND (reference sequence). Full variable domain (outside the CDR3, taken from reference TRBV19 and TRBJ2-7): DGGITQSPKYLFRKEGQNVTLSCEQNLNHDAMYWYRQDPGQGLRLIYYSQIVNDFQKGDIAEGYSVSREKKESFPLTVTSAQKNPTAFYLCASSTIKGTGPYEQYFGPGTRLTVT.

The chain is built from TRBV9 and TRBJ2-2, with 13 bases aligning to TRBD2. J gave up 7 bases and V 4 bases, and 7 bases lay outside the gene matches. Germline loops: CDR1 SGDLS, CDR2 YYNGEE. The CDR3 loop spans 16 amino acids. CDR3 loop: CASSPGTSGTGGELFF. CDR3 nucleotides: TGTGCCAGCAGCCCCGGGACTAGCGGGACTGGCGGGGAGCTGTTTTTT.

The J gene is TRBJ2-1, the V gene TRBV27; no reliable D call. V lost 6 bases to trimming and J lost 5 bases, with 11 bases between them. Germline-derived CDR1 and CDR2 are MNHEY and SMNVEV (reference sequence). There are 13 residues in the CDR3. CDR3 amino acids: CASSFRTNNEQFF. The CDR3 region has the DNA TGTGCCAGCAGCTTCCGTACAAACAATGAGCAGTTCTTC.

The rearrangement joins TRBV7-9 to TRBJ2-2; 15 positions match TRBD2. The CDR3 has 17 residues. The V gene's germline CDR1 is SEHNR and CDR2 FQNEAQ (reference sequence). J lost 6 bases, V lost 6 bases, and 8 bases had no gene match. As DNA, the CDR3 is TGTGCCAGCAGGAGGACCGGGACTAGCGGGAGGTCCGGGGAGCTGTTTTTT. As protein: CASRRTGTSGRSGELFF. The full variable domain, with the rest looked up from reference TRBV7-9 and TRBJ2-2, is DTGVSQNPRHKITKRGQNVTFRCDPISEHNRLYWYRQTLGQGPEFLTYFQNEAQLEKSRLLSDRFSAERPKGSFSTLEIQRTEQGDSAMYLCASRRTGTSGRSGELFFGEGSRLTVL.

The rearrangement joins TRBV7-6 to TRBJ2-2, with 10 bases aligning to TRBD2. The CDR3 runs 16 residues. Germline V gene data show CDR1 as SGHVS and CDR2 as FNYEAQ. The junction had 7 bases not matched to a gene; V was cut back by 3 bases and J by 6 bases. CDR3: CASSFGEAGGAGELFF. In nucleotides, the CDR3 is TGTGCCAGCAGCTTTGGGGAAGCGGGAGGGGCCGGGGAGCTGTTTTTT.

J is TRBJ2-1 and V is TRBV7-2; 12 bases align to TRBD2. Looked up from germline, CDR1 is SGHTA and CDR2 is FQGNSA. V trimming: 4 bases; J trimming: 6 bases; junction bases outside the gene matches: 4. The CDR3 totals 15 residues. CDR3 sequence: CASSSTSGGLNEQFF. The CDR3 bases are TGTGCCAGCAGCTCGACTAGCGGGGGACTCAATGAGCAGTTCTTC. The full variable domain, in which reference TRBV7-2 and TRBJ2-1 provide the parts outside the CDR3, is GAGVSQSPSNKVTEKGKDVELRCDPISGHTALYWYRQSLGQGLEFLIYFQGNSAPDKSGLPSDRFSAERTGGSVSTLTIQRTQQEDSAVYLCASSSTSGGLNEQFFGPGTRLTVL.

The sample holds one count of this clone. V gene TRBV9 combines with J gene TRBJ2-1, with TRBD2 identical over 9 bases. Germline CDR1 and CDR2: SGDLS and YYNGEE. J gave up 12 bases and V 4 bases, and 17 bases lay outside the gene matches. The CDR3 totals 16 residues. The CDR3 reads CASSLGLAGISVRQFF. CDR3 nucleotides: TGTGCCAGCAGCCTCGGGCTAGCGGGAATCTCGGTGAGGCAGTTCTTC. The whole variable domain, remainder taken from reference TRBV9 and TRBJ2-1, is DSGVTQTPKHLITATGQRVTLRCSPRSGDLSVYWYQQSLDQGLQFLIQYYNGEERAKGNILERFSAQQFPDLHSELNLSSLELGDSALYFCASSLGLAGISVRQFFGPGTRLTVL.